The 13 T cell receptor beta chains reported below all come from one sample, sequenced in a study of blood T cell repertoires in COVID-19. The data were produced by immunoSEQ multiplex PCR, yet TCRdb's version contains in-frame clones alone and is incomplete. Of approximately 240,000 clones listed, around 90% are singletons. The sequenced material came from peripheral blood. These receptors originate from a man aged 30 to 39 with COVID-19, enrolled during active disease.

The chain has TRBV9 and TRBJ1-6, with D possibly being TRBD1 (6 bases). The ends were cut back, 3 bases at V and 10 bases at J, with 17 bases in the middle. Germline V CDR1 and CDR2: SGDLS, YYNGEE. The CDR3 is 15 residues long. The chain's CDR3 is CASSEGPGVGSPLHF. The CDR3 nucleotides read TGTGCCAGCAGCGAGGGCCCAGGGGTTGGATCACCCCTCCACTTT.

V is TRBV7-9 and J is TRBJ2-3; no firm D call. CDR3 length equals 13 residues. Germline V gene lookup returns CDR1 SEHNR and CDR2 FQNEAQ (reference sequence). The ends were cut back, 4 bases at V and 2 bases at J, with 7 bases in the middle. CDR3 region: CASSSLNTDTQYF. As DNA, the CDR3 is TGTGCCAGCAGCTCCCTTAACACAGATACGCAGTATTTT.

The V call is TRBV5-4, the J call TRBJ1-1; D possibly corresponds to TRBD1 (5 bases). Germline values: CDR1 SGHNT, CDR2 YYREEE (reference sequence). The CDR3 sequence is 14 residues long. Trimming shortened V by 2 bases and J by 2 bases, and 10 bases separated the two germline ends. In DNA form, the CDR3 reads TGTGCCAGCAGCTTTGACAGAACAAACACTGAAGCTTTCTTT. Translating gives CASSFDRTNTEAFF.

This clone has a handful of counts. The chain employs TRBV27 and TRBJ1-3; D is undetermined. Looked up from germline, CDR1 is MNHEY and CDR2 is SMNVEV (reference sequence). The CDR3 consists of 12 residues. V was clipped by 5 bases and J by 4 bases, with 6 bases between them. The chain's CDR3 is CASSGRGNTIYF. The CDR3 DNA sequence: TGTGCCAGCAGTGGGAGAGGAAACACCATATATTTT.

The V and J genes are TRBV11-3 and TRBJ2-1; D remains unclear. This CDR3 is built from 14 residues. Germline V lookup: CDR1 SGHNT, CDR2 YENEEA. Trimming shortened V by 1 base and J by 6 bases, and 10 bases separated the two germline ends. CDR3 sequence (DNA): TGTGCCAGCAGCTTAGGGTCGATGGCCAATGAGCAGTTCTTC. It translates to CASSLGSMANEQFF.

The chain joins TRBV6-6 to TRBJ1-5, with D possibly matching TRBD1 (5 bases). Per the germline V gene, CDR1 is MNHNY and CDR2 is SVGAGI (reference sequence). The CDR3 extends over 13 amino acids. The ends were cut back, 8 bases at V and 6 bases at J, with 14 bases in the middle. DNA of the CDR3: TGTGCCAGCGTGGGGAGGGGAGGTCAGCCCCAGCATTTT. Encoded protein: CASVGRGGQPQHF.

V usage is TRBV29-1 and J usage is TRBJ2-5; 10 bases align to TRBD2. Looked up from germline, CDR1 is SQVTM and CDR2 is ANQGSEA. CDR3 length: 14 amino acids. The J segment lost 4 bases and the V segment lost 8 bases, leaving 10 bases of the junction unmatched. The CDR3 region has the DNA TGCAGCACCCCTAGCGGGGGAGTTGGAGAGACCCAGTACTTC. Residues: CSTPSGGVGETQYF.

The genes are TRBV6-4 and TRBJ2-7, with 8 bases fitting TRBD1. Germline loops: CDR1 MRHNA, CDR2 SNTAGT. V gave up 0 bases and J gave up 7 bases; unmatched junction bases: 11. The CDR3 extends over 16 amino acids. The CDR3 DNA sequence: TGTGCCAGCAGTGACTCCCAGGACAGGGTCTCTGGAGAGCAGTACTTC. Translated: CASSDSQDRVSGEQYF.

V and J are TRBV29-1 and TRBJ1-2, with D possibly matching TRBD1 (6 bases). Germline CDR1 SQVTM, CDR2 ANQGSEA. V was shortened by 5 bases and J by 4 bases, with 14 bases between the two germline ends. The CDR3 extends over 13 amino acids. Written as DNA, the CDR3 is TGCAGCGTTACCTGGACAGAGGGCTATGGCTACACCTTC. Protein product: CSVTWTEGYGYTF.

This sequence joins TRBV2 and TRBJ2-2; 7 bases match TRBD1. V was pared by 4 bases and J by 3 bases, with 5 bases of the junction left unmatched. Germline lookup yields CDR1 SNHLY and CDR2 FYNNEI. The CDR3 has 15 residues. For the CDR3, the DNA is TGTGCCAGCAGTGGAGGGGACAGTTACACCGGGGAGCTGTTTTTT. Its protein product is CASSGGDSYTGELFF.

This chain uses TRBV5-4 with TRBJ1-3; D is possibly TRBD1 (5 bases). The CDR3 is made up of 14 amino acids. Per germline, CDR1 SGHNT and CDR2 YYREEE (reference sequence). Trimming removed 1 base from V and 1 base from J, with 6 bases in between. The CDR3 sequence is CASSLRGSGNTIYF. The CDR3 DNA sequence: TGTGCCAGCAGCTTGCGGGGGTCTGGAAACACCATATATTTT.

This chain joins TRBV19 and TRBJ2-3; D perhaps matches TRBD2 (5 bases). V was shortened by 6 bases and J by 10 bases, with 23 bases between the two germline ends. The CDR3 is 15 amino acids. Germline CDR1 reads LNHDA; CDR2 reads SQIVND (reference sequence). In DNA, the CDR3 is TGTGCCAGTAGCCCTCTCCCGGACTCCCGTTGGGCGCAGTATTTT. This sequence encodes CASSPLPDSRWAQYF.

The V and J genes are TRBV9 and TRBJ1-2; the match to TRBD1 covers 8 bases. The V gene end was trimmed by 2 bases and the J gene end by 4 bases; junction bases not matched to a gene: 7. The CDR3 covers 15 residues. In germline, CDR1 is SGDLS, CDR2 YYNGEE. The CDR3 coding sequence is TGTGCCAGCAGCGTGACTGGACAGGGAAGCTATGGCTACACCTTC. Translation gives CASSVTGQGSYGYTF. Supplemented by reference TRBV9 and TRBJ1-2, the full variable domain reads DSGVTQTPKHLITATGQRVTLRCSPRSGDLSVYWYQQSLDQGLQFLIQYYNGEERAKGNILERFSAQQFPDLHSELNLSSLELGDSALYFCASSVTGQGSYGYTFGSGTRLTVV.